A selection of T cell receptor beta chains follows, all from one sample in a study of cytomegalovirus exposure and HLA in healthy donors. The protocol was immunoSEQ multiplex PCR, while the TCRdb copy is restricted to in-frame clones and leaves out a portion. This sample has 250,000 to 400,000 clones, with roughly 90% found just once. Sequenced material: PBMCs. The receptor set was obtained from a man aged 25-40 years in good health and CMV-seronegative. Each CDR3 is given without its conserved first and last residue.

CDR3: ASSLGLDTYEQY
V: TRBV18

CDR3: ASSSGQGYTEAF
V: TRBV18

CDR3: ASTSTGTYEQY
V: TRBV2

CDR3: SARENTEAF
V: TRBV20-1

CDR3: ASSYSSGPTNYGYT
V: TRBV6-5

CDR3: ASSRGGNTIY
V: TRBV7-9

CDR3: ASSFREVDEQF
V: TRBV11-3

CDR3: ASSQDSGYGYT
V: TRBV14

CDR3: ASSLEAGINTEAF
V: TRBV7-8

CDR3: ASSSRDRTSYGYT
V: TRBV4-1

CDR3: ASSLPGTLKY
V: TRBV5-4

CDR3: ASSYTGLQETQY
V: TRBV6-6

CDR3: ASSLDGRSNQPQH
V: TRBV5-1

CDR3: ASSLEQGGGETQY
V: TRBV11-2

CDR3: ASSNLPTGVLADEQF
V: TRBV5-6

CDR3: ASSSEETQY
V: TRBV7-6

CDR3: ASSPQDRSRGYT
V: TRBV7-2

CDR3: AWTSGTTSPSTDTQY
V: TRBV30

CDR3: ASSLAGAYNEQF
V: TRBV9

CDR3: ASSPPWTSGGASSYNEQF
V: TRBV7-7

CDR3: ASSNWGGYSNQPQH
V: TRBV19

CDR3: ASSRLEHGYT
V: TRBV7-8

CDR3: ASSYSRGAAGGYT
V: TRBV6-5

CDR3: ASSPWTGEGYGYT
V: TRBV27

CDR3: ASSRGGNQPQH
V: TRBV5-6

CDR3: ASRGGQTYGYT
V: TRBV27

CDR3: SGDPPDRTNTEAF
V: TRBV29-1

CDR3: ASSRLGQASNEQF
V: TRBV4-1

CDR3: ASSLGGRHTDTQY
V: TRBV27